What follows describes a single T cell receptor beta chain. There is no known antigen for this receptor. The input lacks base qualities; no much larger clone sits a single base away. This entry is derived from a study of cytomegalovirus exposure and HLA in healthy donors (dated 2017 in TCRdb). At the level of the whole study: According to an earlier analysis of several hundred of the donors, about 179 million T cells yielded 90 million to 140 million unique TCR beta sequences and 276 Gb of sequence data. To predict cytomegalovirus infection status, the study brought together high-throughput TCR immunosequencing, statistical association of individual TCRs with disease status, and machine learning. Every repertoire in the discovery cohort had been generated on one and the same sequencing platform. HLA typing covered class I and class II loci at four-digit resolution. To study patterns of TCR occurrence, a later analysis re-analyzed previously published TCR beta repertoires from around 700 donors and added high-resolution HLA genotyping. The aim of the study was to test whether cataloging public T cell receptors could identify signatures of past pathogen exposure. Rather than drawing on any new phenotypic data, the later analysis identified candidate immune exposures from TCR beta sequences and the way those sequences occurred across donors. Alongside the repertoire data, information on donor age, sex, ethnicity and CMV serostatus was compiled. The T cell repertoires of several hundred subjects were profiled by immunosequencing and related to cytomegalovirus serostatus. On average, roughly 240,000 unique TCR beta nucleotide sequences were sequenced per donor among several hundred genotyped donors of the cohort, with roughly 18% of those sequences being non-productive. An earlier analysis of some 500 of the donors used high-throughput TCR beta sequencing to judge whether each TCR beta V gene segment behaved as functional or pseudogenic. Because of strong linkage in the cohort, five DR-DQ haplotypes were treated as single units for association and clustering. Genome-wide SNP genotypes for about three fifths of the roughly 670 donors were used in a later genetic analysis, which treated that subset as a discovery cohort. An early release that covered about 600 HLA-typed donors contained approximately 300 gigabases of sequencing data and about 93 million unique TCR sequences. Of the 350 to 450 genotyped donors, about 80% fell in the genetic ancestry cluster associated with self-reported Caucasian donors. Besides the first cohort of 666 subjects, a separate validation cohort made up of 120 or so different subjects was used. The number of typed donors differed by locus: roughly 620-630 for A, B, C, DRB1 and DQB1; 500 to 550 for DQA1; 606 for DPA1; and some 470 for DPB1.

The library was prepared using the immunoSEQ multiplex PCR assay. For the multiplex PCR, a mixture combining 60 forward primers for TCR Vbeta segments and 13 reverse primers for TCR Jbeta segments was used. Amplification of the CDR3 region of rearranged TCR beta genes was performed with a multiplex PCR assay on genomic DNA. The amplified TCR beta libraries were sequenced on the Illumina HiSeq System as 87-base-pair reads. As for the authors' bioinformatics: A later analysis tallied 75 million to 85 million unique TCR beta chains across the 666 repertoires, and approximately 12 million of those chains were shared by two or more donors. Raw reads were error-corrected and collapsed into unique sequences by a nearest-neighbor algorithm in which closely related sequences were merged to remove PCR and sequencing errors. To assign V, D and J gene segments, CDR3 sequences were aligned to IMGT reference sequences. For a sequence to be retained, at least a six-nucleotide match to both a V gene segment and a J gene segment was required. A rearrangement counted as productive if the CDR3 had no stop codons and remained in frame with V and J, and every other rearrangement counted as non-productive. Following IMGT convention, CDR3 was defined as the stretch from the second conserved V-encoded cysteine up to the conserved J-encoded phenylalanine. In an earlier analysis of around 600 of the donors, sequences lacking an unambiguous match to a single V gene segment were excluded. In an earlier analysis of approximately 610 of the donors, V segments were called functional above 56.7% productive rearrangements and were called segregating when the between-donor standard deviation exceeded 5%. A statistical classification framework was developed to diagnose cytomegalovirus status using the catalog of TCR beta chain sequences. A later analysis assigned V and J genes by comparing TCR nucleotide sequences with IMGT/GENE-DB human TR gene sequences. The TCRdist pipeline was used in a later analysis to assign CDR3 sequences and most-parsimonious VDJ recombination scenarios. In a later analysis, each TCR beta chain was defined by its CDR3 amino acid sequence together with its V-gene family, and reads lacking a unique V-gene family were excluded. To address suspected cross-contamination and a sequencing artifact, a later analysis removed approximately 590 highly shared, low-generation-probability nucleotide sequences. In a later analysis, a clonal expansion index for each public chain was calculated from normalized within-repertoire ranks of inferred template counts. Generation probabilities in a later analysis came from a VDJ recombination model fitted to out-of-frame rearrangements, and those results were checked against IGoR. In a later analysis, TCR-TCR, TCR-HLA and TCR-CMV co-occurrence was scored with hypergeometric tests, and a repertoire-size bias correction was applied to TCR pairs. In a later analysis, false discovery rates were estimated by permuting HLA or CMV assignments 20 times. A later analysis grouped co-occurring TCRs with DBSCAN, adding TCRdist sequence similarity when clustering within HLA-allele-positive subsets. For co-occurrence clustering, repertoires with fewer than 30,000 or more than 120,000 public chains were excluded, along with a handful of repertoires with anomalous nucleotide sharing. TCRdb carries this immuneACCESS record with in-frame sequences only. Its versions omit some clonotypes, under half of them owing to an unresolved V gene in the studies checked, with the rest unexplained. The V and J calls and clone size were taken over from that table, and D and trimming were inferred from the DNA. The sample has about 160,000 clones on record, 82% of them singletons. The ten largest clones represent 0.95% to 1% of the sample.

Overall study outcomes, separate from this receptor: A later analysis found that HLA-associated TCR beta chains were more clonally expanded and had lower generation probabilities than equally common non-associated chains. A further reported finding was that TCR beta sequences accurately predicted the HLA-A and HLA-B alleles for most subjects in the first cohort. While some public TCRs were present in many individuals, most TCR sequences turned up only very rarely across donors. A later genetic analysis associated a missense DCLRE1C variant with V-gene and J-gene trimming of TCR beta chains, and an independent cohort replicated the association. In a later analysis, TCR association rates were found to vary across HLA loci, with the most associated TCRs seen for DRB1 alleles and the fewest for HLA-C alleles. Compared with the approximately 700-donor mean, donors in an Asian-associated ancestry cluster had fewer N-insertions in productive TCRs, according to a later genetic analysis. In this cohort, only TCR beta chains were sequenced, and detectable features were limited by the absence of alpha or paired-chain data. It was suggested by the authors that the approach could potentially be generalized to other disease states and immunological phenotypes. In an earlier analysis of about 600 of the donors, most TCR beta V segments appeared in productive rearrangements about 87% or about 30% of the time, broadly matching IMGT annotations. A total of 150 to 200 TCR beta chains were listed by the study as associated with cytomegalovirus. In a later analysis, several top co-occurrence clusters were reported to appear linked to parvovirus B19, influenza, CMV and Epstein-Barr virus. Because HLA typing was missing for some donors at each locus, association tests included only the typed subset. Strong co-occurrence of HLA alleles, especially DR and DQ, made assigning TCR associations to individual alleles difficult. For the cohort, immune exposure information was limited to CMV serostatus. The presence/absence analyses assumed that sequencing depth was roughly uniform across donors, and that assumption may not be true. Because counts were too low, seventeen rarely observed V segments, including chromosome 9 orphons, were excluded from the earlier analysis of some 540 of the donors. A group of highly shared sequence variants was considered likely to be a technical artifact of the sequencing pipeline. Most CMV-associated TCR beta chains appeared to be HLA-restricted in a later analysis, and the HLA associations seemed to be driven largely by CMV exposure. A few of the identified cytomegalovirus-associated TCR beta chains were confirmed in vitro to be specific for cytomegalovirus antigens. Linkage disequilibrium might explain the correlated functional status among segregating V segments, but an unknown experimental factor could not be ruled out. In both the original and validation cohorts, the classifier was reported to diagnose cytomegalovirus status with high specificity and sensitivity. A later analysis associated about 18,000 TCR beta sequences with specific HLA alleles at a false discovery rate of 0.05.

In total, more than 500 healthy bone marrow donors made up the cohort. Cohort members were all nominally healthy when sampled, although unrecorded immune exposures were likely present. The donor was CMV seropositive and belonged to the group of 250 to 300 seropositive cohort members. Each donor provided a peripheral blood sample, and peripheral blood mononuclear cells were used for TCR beta sequencing. Genomic DNA extraction from the blood cell samples was performed with the Qiagen DNeasy Blood Extraction Kit. The TCR sequence derives from a girl aged 2-10 years in good health and CMV-seropositive. Sequencing was carried out using PBMCs.

The CDR3 in this case is CASRGTSGGYNEQFF. At the DNA level, the sequence is TGTGCCAGCAGAGGGACTAGCGGGGGGTACAATGAGCAGTTCTTC. Recombination connected TRBV6-1 to TRBJ2-1; TRBD2 agrees with 15 junctional bases. Compared with germline, V lacks 6 bases and J lacks 4 bases; bases without a gene match: 1. Taken from the germline V gene, the CDR1 and CDR2 loops are MNHNS and SASEGT. The CDR3 goes from the cysteine to the phenylalanine over 15 residues. Just the 45-base CDR3 DNA is kept, in frame starting at base 1.